This T cell receptor (beta chain) was documented in a study of CD8 T cells in Susac syndrome. RNA was extracted with the RNeasy kit, and a quantity of roughly 0.5 to 1 ug was reverse transcribed using random hexamers. A multiplex approach, immunoSEQ multiplex PCR, amplified TCR beta CDR3 across 54 Vbeta and 13 Jbeta. TCRdb re-called the immunoSEQ multiplex PCR reads with MiXCR, one entry per CDR3 protein. In the table there are approximately 170,000 distinct CDR3 sequences, approximately 94% of which are singletons. Unmatched junction bases numbered 9, after V lost 5 bases and J lost 6 bases. The CDR3 extends over 14 amino acids. Per the germline V gene, CDR1 is LNHDA and CDR2 is SQIVND (reference sequence).

This clonotype originated in a human donor with multiple sclerosis. J is TRBJ2-7 and V is TRBV19, with 8 bases fitting TRBD1. Sequencing was done on a sample of CD4+ T cells from PBMCs. CDR3 bases: TGTGCCAGTAGTTCCCAGGGGGCCAGGGGCGAGCAGTACTTC. Translation: CASSSQGARGEQYF.